These T cell receptor beta chains were read from a single sample in a study of blood T cells in healthy people across ages. TCRdb re-called the 5' RACE reads with MiXCR, one entry per CDR3 protein. Of 1.5 million to 1.8 million distinct CDR3 sequences listed, roughly two fifths are singletons. The sample consisted of blood. The receptor set was obtained from a woman under 30 in good health. Each CDR3 is given with its conserved first and last residue. D genes are given only for firm matches.

len,d_gene,j_gene,v_gene,CDR3aa
16,-,TRBJ2-7,TRBV7-2,CASSLVAGPSSYEQYF
15,-,TRBJ1-1,TRBV7-9,CASSTPGTGRTEAFF
15,-,TRBJ2-1,TRBV4-1,CASSQGLQLGNEQFF
16,TRBD1,TRBJ2-7,TRBV7-2,CASSPTGTGVSYEQYF
14,TRBD1,TRBJ1-2,TRBV7-9,CASTNRGLRNGYTF
14,-,TRBJ2-3,TRBV20-1,CSARYGGGSDTQYF
14,TRBD1,TRBJ2-5,TRBV20-1,CSARAGTAQETQYF
15,TRBD2,TRBJ2-1,TRBV29-1,CSVEERGSSYNEQFF
13,-,TRBJ1-6,TRBV19,CASSTRGYSPLHF
14,-,-,TRBV6-2/TRBV6-3,CASKTRGDSSEQYF
13,TRBD1,TRBJ2-7,TRBV20-1,CSASGTVSYEQYF